Sequencing of this T cell receptor (beta chain) was carried out in a study of persistence of HIV-infected CD4 T cells. Study details: Suppressive ART had lasted a median of approximately 8 years.

Cells were stimulated nonspecifically with anti-CD3/anti-CD28 magnetic beads. Sorting of responding CD4+ T cells relied on upregulated CD40 ligand together with CD69. Sequencing used immunoSEQ version 4 in survey mode. Method: immunoSEQ multiplex PCR; TCRdb's copy keeps in-frame clones and lacks some. The profile shows 44,000 or so clones, roughly 90% of them singletons. Study observations and caveats: TCR oligoclonality correlated with proviral oligoclonality in the same sorted populations.

In the case of this clone: No antigen is known for it.

The TCR sequence derives from an adult man with HIV who was CMV-seropositive. This material consisted of CD4+ T cells sorted from PBMCs after 18-hour stimulation, taken from a patient who received antiretroviral therapy.

The CDR3 bases are TGTGCCAGAAGGTCCGAAGAGGGGTTTTATAGCAATCAGCCCCAGCATTTT. Translation gives CARRSEEGFYSNQPQHF. The V call is TRBV6-4, the J call TRBJ1-5; TRBD1 might be the D (5 bases). CDR1 is MRHNA and CDR2 is SNTAGT in the germline V gene. The CDR3 loop spans 17 amino acids. The V gene lost 9 bases and the J gene lost 0 bases, with 21 bases spanning the gap.